A selection of T cell receptor beta chains follows, all from one sample in a study of multiple sclerosis patients with progressive multifocal leukoencephalopathy. Libraries were prepared by immunoSEQ multiplex PCR; TCRdb keeps only in-frame clonotypes and omits some of them. The profile shows around 27,000 clones, about 90% of them singletons. The material was PBMCs, obtained from a patient treated with natalizumab. These TCRs come from a human donor with multiple sclerosis. The CDR3 runs from the conserved cysteine through the conserved F or W. A D gene is named only where the DNA matches it firmly. Size is stated for part of the rows, as once, few or many counts, or as a class when the clone is expanded.

abundance	v_gene	j_gene	d_gene	CDR3aa	CDR3nt
.	TRBV10-3	TRBJ2-7	TRBD1	CAISGEDRGTYEQYF	TGTGCCATCAGTGGGGAGGACAGGGGAACCTACGAGCAGTACTTC
.	TRBV19	TRBJ2-5	TRBD2	CASSNSGGAKKETQYF	TGTGCCAGTAGTAACAGCGGGGGGGCCAAAAAAGAGACCCAGTACTTC
.	TRBV7-2	TRBJ1-2	.	CASSFNNSPNYGYTF	TGTGCCAGCAGCTTTAATAACAGCCCTAACTATGGCTACACCTTC
.	TRBV9	TRBJ1-3	.	CASSVAGTTSGNTIYF	TGTGCCAGCAGCGTCGCGGGGACAACCTCTGGAAACACCATATATTTT
.	TRBV19	TRBJ1-3	.	CASSGGLGNTIYF	TGTGCCAGTAGTGGAGGGCTCGGAAACACCATATATTTT
.	TRBV5-1	TRBJ1-3	.	CASSLVVLGNTIYF	TGCGCCAGCAGCTTGGTTGTCCTTGGAAACACCATATATTTT
.	TRBV5-4	TRBJ1-1	.	CASSLDAGDTEAFF	TGTGCCAGCAGCTTGGATGCAGGGGACACTGAAGCTTTCTTT
.	TRBV5-4	TRBJ1-4	.	CASSLARENEKLFF	TGTGCCAGCAGCTTGGCCAGGGAAAATGAAAAACTGTTTTTT
.	TRBV7-3	TRBJ2-3	.	CASSLTGTDTQYF	TGTGCCAGCAGCTTAACAGGGACAGATACGCAGTATTTT
.	TRBV18	TRBJ1-2	TRBD1	CASSPGQDYGYTF	TGTGCCAGCTCACCCGGACAGGACTATGGCTACACCTTC
.	TRBV21-1	TRBJ2-1	.	CASSNRGGYNEQFF	TGTGCCAGCAGCAACAGGGGGGGCTACAATGAGCAGTTCTTC
.	TRBV27	TRBJ1-2	TRBD1	CASSTRDRGIDGYGYTF	TGTGCCAGCAGTACCCGGGACAGGGGTATCGATGGCTATGGCTACACCTTC
few	TRBV9	TRBJ1-3	TRBD1	CASSVGQGSGNTIYF	TGTGCCAGCAGCGTAGGACAGGGGTCTGGAAACACCATATATTTT
.	TRBV6-5	TRBJ2-2	TRBD1	CASSYSGQGNTGELFF	TGTGCCAGCAGTTACTCGGGACAGGGTAACACCGGGGAGCTGTTTTTT
.	TRBV25-1	TRBJ2-7	.	CASSQGDEQYF	TGTGCCAGCAGTCAAGGAGACGAGCAGTACTTC
once	TRBV7-9	TRBJ1-2	.	CASSLTGGTGYTF	TGTGCCAGCAGCTTAACTGGGGGCACTGGCTACACCTTC
.	TRBV9	TRBJ1-2	.	CASSVAIMGRGDDGYTF	TGTGCCAGCAGCGTAGCGATAATGGGCAGGGGAGACGATGGCTACACCTTC
.	TRBV19	TRBJ2-7	.	CASSRVGGPLGRSYEQYF	TGTGCCAGTAGTCGCGTTGGGGGCCCACTGGGAAGGTCCTACGAGCAGTACTTC
.	TRBV15	TRBJ1-3	.	CATSRGERRGTIYF	TGTGCCACCAGCAGAGGAGAAAGAAGAGGCACCATATATTTT
.	TRBV7-9	TRBJ2-1	.	CASSYEGQGLDEQFF	TGTGCCAGCAGCTACGAGGGGCAGGGTCTCGATGAGCAGTTCTTC
.	TRBV7-9	TRBJ2-7	.	CASSPEPLYEQYF	TGTGCCAGCAGCCCCGAGCCCCTCTACGAGCAGTACTTC
.	TRBV1	TRBJ2-5	.	CTAPVPALQETQYF	TGCACCGCCCCTGTTCCGGCTCTCCAAGAGACCCAGTACTTC
.	TRBV6-4	TRBJ1-1	.	CASSDSANTEAFF	TGTGCCAGCAGTGACTCGGCGAACACTGAAGCTTTCTTT
.	TRBV6-1	TRBJ1-1	.	CASSEGSEAFF	TGTGCCAGCAGTGAAGGCAGTGAAGCTTTCTTT